This T cell receptor beta chain is drawn from a study of shared clonotypes between healthy human individuals (dated by TCRdb to 2020 to 2021). Describing the broader study: The cohort included a few men and a couple of women between 18 and 49 years of age. For each donor, three plates each were used for CD4 naive and CD4 memory, two plates were used for CD8 naive, and one plate was used for CD8 memory. Libraries were prepared and TCR repertoires were sequenced by different laboratories using diverse techniques, in order to increase sequencing depth and limit assay-specific biases. Each donor's leukapheresis produced roughly between roughly 0.94 and 9.5 billion PBMCs. The study deeply sequenced blood TCR repertoires of about 5 healthy adults to estimate repertoire size and the extent of clonotype sharing between individuals. Overall study results and their limits: Across a few donors, roughly 5% of naive CD4, around 3.5% of naive CD8, roughly 2.3% of memory CD4, and about 0.4% of memory CD8 clonotypes were shared. The genetic and exposure-history diversity represented was limited by the small number of donors. Based on pairwise subsampling, the degree of clonotype sharing among donors was expected to be affected by sequencing depth. Clonotypes shared by all four sorted-subset donors showed higher generation probabilities than non-shared clonotypes. Larger estimated clonotype richness was generally found for naive subsets than for memory subsets. Incomplete sequencing was indicated by rarefaction of sorted-subset datasets, despite the large sequencing depth. Only blood was sampled, and tissue TCR repertoires likely differ from those in blood.

Details on this clone: This clone's antigen is unknown. One base away there is no much larger clone; base qualities are not given.

Healthy HIV-negative adults with no recently reported acute infections or vaccinations were included as donors. Every donor was a Caucasian adult residing in Nashville, Tennessee, USA. CD4+ T cells were enriched by magnetic negative selection; naive cells were then positively selected on CD45RA, and the negative fraction formed the memory subset. After blood collection by leukapheresis, PBMCs were isolated using Ficoll-Histopaque density gradient centrifugation and then cryopreserved in the vapor phase of liquid nitrogen. Analytical flow cytometry was used to check the purity and quantity of each magnetically sorted T cell population. From each sorted fraction, genomic DNA was isolated and quantified by UV absorbance on a Nanodrop 2000c. V trim: 6 bases; J trim: 6 bases; unmatched bases: 8. The CDR3 runs 15 residues from the cysteine to the phenylalanine. Only CDR3 DNA remains: 45 bases, in frame from the first base. The germline V gene gives CDR1 as SNHLY and CDR2 as FYNNEI.

Using the deep immunoSEQ assay, TCR CDR3 regions were amplified from genomic DNA by multiplex PCR. Extracted genomic DNA from each cell subset was distributed evenly across all wells of several immunoSEQ 96-well plates, and each plate was treated as a replicate. For sorted subsets, each replicate PCR was loaded with roughly 190 ng genomic DNA, equivalent to 32,000 or so T cell genomes. Purified libraries were quantified with a Qubit 3.0 fluorometer, sized on a Bioanalyzer 2100, and re-quantified with the KAPA Library Quantification kit. Each immunoSEQ 96-well plate was sequenced on its own single-read 150-cycle Illumina NextSeq 550 flow cell. Per the source publication's procedure: Because the immunoSEQ output held only junctional sequences and lacked quality scores, the filtering could not match the filtering applied to full-length reads. Sequences were annotated with PyIR, a Python wrapper for IgBLAST v1.9, using IMGT germline references to assign V/J genes and CDR3. Any read was removed if the V/J assignment was weak (E-value above 1e-6), the CDR3 was missing, or the read contained stop codons, out-of-frame junctions, or ambiguous translated residues. V3J clonotypes were defined by identical inferred V gene, J gene, and CDR3 amino acid sequence. Percentage overlap between repertoires was calculated by dividing the number of shared unique clonotypes by the size of the smaller repertoire. Repertoire richness was assessed with RTK rarefaction, the Chao1 estimator, and Recon v2.1 estimates of unobserved clonotypes. Generation probabilities were computed with OLGA for all TCRbeta clonotypes obtained by the gDNA method from a handful of donors. Imported from immuneACCESS, the table was reduced by TCRdb to in-frame sequences with V and J called. These copies leave out some clones; in studies compared against another copy, an unresolved V gene accounts for under half, and the cause of the remainder is not known. That table furnishes V, J and clone size, whereas the DNA furnished D and trimming. Here the sample has over a million clones; roughly 74% occur a single time. The top ten constitute 0.61% of the sample.

The chain joins TRBV2 to TRBJ2-7; TRBD2 agrees with 13 junctional bases. This receptor was taken from a young man in good health. Some clones in this sample may be carry-over from other donors' samples. The source material was memory CD4+ T cells from PBMCs. Reading the label with the study, this specimen's cell subset or site is: CD45RA-negative fraction. The DNA is TGTGCCAGCAGGCGAGGACTAGCGGGAGTTGGCGAGCAGTACTTC. This encodes CASRRGLAGVGEQYF.